This T cell receptor (beta chain) was recorded in a study of blood T cell repertoires in COVID-19. The sample holds one count of this clone. Grouping used clinical history reported by participants in a survey and questionnaire. Within 2 weeks of study entry, exposed participants had contacted a PCR-confirmed or clinician-diagnosed COVID-19 case. Profiled with immunoSEQ multiplex PCR; TCRdb holds only in-frame clones, not every one. The table records around 340,000 clones, roughly 86% of them present only once. V was pared by 3 bases and J by 1 base, with 16 bases between. The CDR3 runs to 15 residues. Germline V gene sequence: CDR1 DFQATT, CDR2 SNEGSKA (reference sequence).

J is TRBJ2-7 and V is TRBV20-1; D may be TRBD2 (6 bases). This receptor was obtained from a woman in her 30s who had been exposed to COVID-19. Sequenced input: PBMCs or T cells enriched from blood (not recorded which). CDR3 region: CSASRARDLSYEQYF. CDR3 in DNA: TGCAGTGCTAGTCGAGCTCGGGACTTATCCTACGAGCAGTACTTC.